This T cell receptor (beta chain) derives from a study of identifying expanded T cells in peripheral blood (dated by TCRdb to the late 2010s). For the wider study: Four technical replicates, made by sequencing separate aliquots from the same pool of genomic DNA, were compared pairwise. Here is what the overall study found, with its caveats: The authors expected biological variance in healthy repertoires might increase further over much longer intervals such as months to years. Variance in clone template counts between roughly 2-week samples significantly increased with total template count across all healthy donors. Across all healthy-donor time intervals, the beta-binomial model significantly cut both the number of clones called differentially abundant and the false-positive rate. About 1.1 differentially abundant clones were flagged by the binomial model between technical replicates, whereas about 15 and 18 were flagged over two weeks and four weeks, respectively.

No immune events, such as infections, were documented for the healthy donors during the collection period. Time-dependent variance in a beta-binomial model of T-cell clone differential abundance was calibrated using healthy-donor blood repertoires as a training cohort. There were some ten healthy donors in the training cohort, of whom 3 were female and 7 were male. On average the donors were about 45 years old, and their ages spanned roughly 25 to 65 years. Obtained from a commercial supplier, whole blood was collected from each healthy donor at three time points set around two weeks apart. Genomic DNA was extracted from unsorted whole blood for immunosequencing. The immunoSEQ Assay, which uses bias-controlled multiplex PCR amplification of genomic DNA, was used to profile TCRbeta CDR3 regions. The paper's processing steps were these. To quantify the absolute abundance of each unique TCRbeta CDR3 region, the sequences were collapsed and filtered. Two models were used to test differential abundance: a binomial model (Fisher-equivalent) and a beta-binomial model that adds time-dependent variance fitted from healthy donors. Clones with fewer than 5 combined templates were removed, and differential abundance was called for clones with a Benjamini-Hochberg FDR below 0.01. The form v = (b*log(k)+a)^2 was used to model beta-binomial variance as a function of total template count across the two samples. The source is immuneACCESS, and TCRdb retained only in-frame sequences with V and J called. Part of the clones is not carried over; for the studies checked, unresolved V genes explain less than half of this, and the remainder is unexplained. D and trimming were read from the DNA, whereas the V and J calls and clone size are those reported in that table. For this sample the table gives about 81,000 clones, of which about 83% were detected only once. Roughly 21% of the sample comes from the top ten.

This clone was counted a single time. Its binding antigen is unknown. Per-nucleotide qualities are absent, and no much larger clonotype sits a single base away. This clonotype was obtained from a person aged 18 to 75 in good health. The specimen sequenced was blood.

This receptor has the CDR3 CASSDGRVNTGELFF. The DNA sequence is TGTGCCAGCAGCGACGGGAGGGTAAACACCGGGGAGCTGTTTTTT. The chain employs TRBV5-6 and TRBJ2-2; TRBD2 lines up with 8 middle nucleotides. According to the germline V gene, CDR1 reads SGHDT and CDR2 reads YYEEEE. V and J are trimmed by 4 bases and 2 bases, and the gene matches miss 4 bases of the junction. Inclusive of the bounding cysteine and phenylalanine, the CDR3 is 15 residues long. Just CDR3 DNA is preserved here, 45 bases in frame from base 1.